The TCR beta chain under discussion was sequenced for a study of cytomegalovirus exposure and HLA in healthy donors. Primers: 60 Vbeta forward and 13 Jbeta reverse. Sequencing used immunoSEQ multiplex PCR; TCRdb keeps in-frame clones, though not all of them. The sample contains approximately 100,000 clones, about three quarters of which appear only once. Germline V gene lookup returns CDR1 MNHNS and CDR2 SASEGT. Trimming removed 8 bases at V and 1 base at J, with 12 bases between. The CDR3 is 13 residues long. This clone was counted once. This TCR was sampled from a female donor in good health and CMV-seropositive. This chain links TRBV6-1 with TRBJ2-7; TRBD2 might be the D (6 bases). Sequencing used PBMCs. CDR3 residues: CASRRDSSYEQYF. The CDR3 region has the DNA TGTGCCAGCCGGCGGGACTCATCCTACGAGCAGTACTTC.